Below, 28 T cell receptor beta chains from the same sample are listed, as sequenced in a study of OX40 agonist ivuxolimab in advanced cancers. The library came from the immunoSEQ multiplex PCR assay. What TCRdb holds here is the immuneACCESS table cut down to in-frame rearrangements. Part of the clones is not present; checked against another copy, under half of the missing clones reflect an unresolved V gene, and the others are unexplained. The sample table holds about 78,000 clones, of which around 87% were seen once. The ten biggest clones cover about 0.25% of the sample. The sequenced sample was CD4+ or CD8+ T cells sorted from blood, obtained in a trial of the OX40 agonist ivuxolimab. These receptors were obtained from an adult with an advanced solid tumor such as melanoma, head and neck, liver or kidney cancer.

V is TRBV4-1 and J is TRBJ1-4, with a weak D call TRBD1 (5 bases). Deletions cut 1 base from V and 6 bases from J, with 15 bases between. CDR3 size: 16 residues. Germline CDR1 is MGHRA and CDR2 is YSYEKL. In DNA, the CDR3 is TGCGCCAGCAGCCAAGCGGGGCACGGCTTTTATGAAAAACTGTTTTTT. The encoded protein is CASSQAGHGFYEKLFF.

This clone was detected only once. The rearrangement joins TRBV12-5 to TRBJ2-1, with D hard to call. Trimming took off 6 bases at V and 9 bases at J, with 9 bases between the two ends. Germline-derived CDR1 and CDR2 are LGHNT and FRNRAP. This CDR3 comprises 11 residues. This CDR3 reads CASGLMGEQFF. The CDR3 coding sequence is TGTGCTAGTGGGTTAATGGGTGAGCAGTTCTTC.

V usage is TRBV6-5 and J usage is TRBJ1-5, with a possible D match to TRBD1 (5 bases). CDR3 size: 13 residues. V gave up 6 bases and J gave up 2 bases, with 8 bases separating them. Germline V gene data show CDR1 as MNHEY and CDR2 as SVGAGI. The CDR3 DNA follows: TGTGCCAGCAGAGTACAGGGCAATCAGCCCCAGCATTTT. Amino acid sequence: CASRVQGNQPQHF.

This chain joins TRBV11-1 and TRBJ2-1; D is ambiguous. The CDR3 length is 15 residues. Trimming shortened V by 5 bases and J by 4 bases, and 15 bases separated the two germline ends. From germline, CDR1 is SGHAT and CDR2 FQDESV (reference sequence). CDR3 sequence reads: CASSPGPAEYNEQFF. CDR3 nucleotides: TGTGCCAGCAGCCCCGGGCCGGCAGAGTACAATGAGCAGTTCTTC.

The V call is TRBV27, the J call TRBJ2-3; D ambiguous. This CDR3 is built from 13 residues. Trimming removed 2 bases from V and 7 bases from J, with 10 bases in between. CDR1 and CDR2 (germline): MNHEY, SMNVEV (reference sequence). DNA of the CDR3: TGTGCCAGCAGTTTAAGTTTTTTACATACGCAGTATTTT. Amino acids: CASSLSFLHTQYF.

This clone was seen only once. The rearrangement joins TRBV11-3 to TRBJ2-2; D remains ambiguous. In germline, CDR1 is SGHNT, CDR2 YENEEA. The ends were cut back, 5 bases at V and 5 bases at J, with 9 bases in the middle. The CDR3 has 13 residues. CDR3 sequence (DNA): TGTGCCAGCAGCCATTTAGCTACCGGGGAGCTGTTTTTT. It translates to CASSHLATGELFF.

J is TRBJ1-2 and V is TRBV28, with 7 bases lining up with TRBD1. V lost 3 bases, J lost 8 bases, and 12 bases stayed unmatched. The CDR3 has 15 amino acids. CDR1 MDHEN and CDR2 SYDVKM come from the germline V gene. The CDR3 coding sequence is TGTGCCAGCAGTTTCAAGACAGGGAGGCTCGGAGGCTACACCTTC. Residues: CASSFKTGRLGGYTF.

The sample holds one count of this clone. V gene TRBV2 combines with J gene TRBJ1-6; 9 positions agree with TRBD1. The CDR3 has 15 residues. The V segment lost 4 bases and the J segment 8 bases; nucleotides outside the gene matches: 6. The V gene's germline CDR1 is SNHLY and CDR2 FYNNEI. CDR3 region: CASSAQGAGDSPLHF. The DNA of the CDR3 is TGTGCCAGCAGTGCACAGGGGGCCGGCGATTCACCCCTCCACTTT.

This clone has only one observation. The V and J genes are TRBV18 and TRBJ2-3; 11 nucleotides agree with TRBD2. Germline lookup yields CDR1 KGHSH and CDR2 LQKENI. This CDR3 has 15 amino acids. V gave up 3 bases and J gave up 3 bases; unmatched junction bases: 2. CDR3 nucleotides: TGTGCCAGCTCACCTTCTAGCGGGAGGACAGATACGCAGTATTTT. As protein: CASSPSSGRTDTQYF. The full variable domain, its missing parts supplied by reference TRBV18 and TRBJ2-3, is NAGVMQNPRHLVRRRGQEARLRCSPMKGHSHVYWYRQLPEEGLKFMVYLQKENIIDESGMPKERFSAEFPKEGPSILRIQQVVRGDSAAYFCASSPSSGRTDTQYFGPGTRLTVL.

The chain employs TRBV19 and TRBJ2-1; TRBD2 aligns across 13 bases. Trimming at V came to 5 bases and at J to 6 bases, leaving 7 bases not matched to a gene. Germline V gene sequence: CDR1 LNHDA, CDR2 SQIVND (reference sequence). The CDR3 has 16 amino acids. DNA of the CDR3: TGTGCCAGTAGTGTATCGACTAGCGGGAGGCCCAATGAGCAGTTCTTC. Translating it yields CASSVSTSGRPNEQFF.

The rearrangement links TRBV10-1 to TRBJ1-2, with D tentatively TRBD1 (5 bases). Germline V lookup: CDR1 WNHNN, CDR2 SYGVQD (reference sequence). V was clipped by 2 bases and J by 4 bases, with 11 bases between them. CDR3 size: 14 residues. CDR3 region: CASSEGRVGYGYTF. CDR3 sequence (DNA): TGCGCCAGCAGTGAGGGCAGGGTGGGCTATGGCTACACCTTC.

The V and J genes are TRBV7-3 and TRBJ2-1; D assignment may be TRBD1 or TRBD2 (6 bases each). The V end lost 1 base, the J end lost 3 bases, and 10 bases lay between the germline ends. This CDR3 is built from 15 residues. Germline V gene data show CDR1 as SGHTA and CDR2 as FQGTGA. In DNA form, the CDR3 reads TGTGCCAGCAGCTTAAAAGGGGGAGGCTACAATGAGCAGTTCTTC. Protein sequence: CASSLKGGGYNEQFF.

The chain is built from TRBV5-6 and TRBJ1-6; D ambiguous. Between the trimmed V and J ends, which lost 4 bases and 5 bases, there was a span of 19 bases. This CDR3 is 17 amino acids long. The germline CDR1 and CDR2 sequences are SGHDT and YYEEEE. CDR3 nucleotide sequence: TGTGCCAGCAGCACACCGACCGGGAATTATAATAATTCACCCCTCCACTTT. This translates into CASSTPTGNYNNSPLHF.

The chain combines TRBV9 with TRBJ2-7; 10 nucleotides agree with TRBD1. CDR1 is SGDLS, CDR2 YYNGEE, per germline. The CDR3 runs 18 residues. V shed 0 bases, J shed 2 bases, and the junction held 11 bases outside the gene matches. This chain's CDR3 is CASSVGLTGTGAAYEQYF. The CDR3 coding sequence is TGTGCCAGCAGCGTAGGCTTAACCGGGACAGGGGCCGCCTACGAGCAGTACTTC.

This chain uses TRBV21-1 with TRBJ1-2. TRBV21-1 is noted as a pseudogene. This CDR3 is 12 amino acids long. CDR3 in DNA: TGTGCCAGCTCTCGCCTCTGGGGTGGCTACACCTTC. Translated: CASSRLWGGYTF.

The J gene is TRBJ2-3, the V gene TRBV11-3, with D perhaps TRBD1 or TRBD2 (5 bases each). The CDR3 contains 15 residues. The germline V gene has CDR1 SGHNT and CDR2 YENEEA. V lost 0 bases and J lost 6, with 13 bases in between. The CDR3 nucleotides are TGTGCCAGCAGCTTAGAACGGACCGGGGCGGATACGCAGTATTTT. Its translation is CASSLERTGADTQYF.

The chain couples TRBV18 to TRBJ2-7, with 11 positions matching TRBD2. Per germline, CDR1 KGHSH and CDR2 LQKENI. The CDR3 spans 16 residues. V lost 3 bases to trimming and J lost 3 bases; unmatched junction nucleotides: 7. CDR3 residues: CASSPLTSGSGYEQYF. The CDR3 region has the DNA TGTGCCAGCTCACCGTTAACTAGCGGGAGTGGCTACGAGCAGTACTTC.

The J gene is TRBJ1-2, the V gene TRBV6-6, with D unclear. Trimming shortened V by 0 bases and J by 6 bases, and 17 bases separated the two germline ends. The CDR3 totals 16 residues. Germline V CDR1 and CDR2: MNHNY, SVGAGI (reference sequence). CDR3 sequence (DNA): TGTGCCAGCAGTTACTCGATCGGAGGGATATCCCATGGCTACACCTTC. This encodes CASSYSIGGISHGYTF.

The J gene is TRBJ2-1, the V gene TRBV10-2; 12 bases agree with TRBD1. The CDR3 extends over 16 amino acids. After removal of 4 bases from V and 8 bases from J, the junction contained 9 bases not matched to a gene. Per germline, CDR1 WSHSY and CDR2 SAAADI. CDR3 in amino acids: CASSVLGTGGLHEQFF. The CDR3 DNA reads TGCGCCAGCAGTGTTTTAGGGACAGGGGGCTTGCATGAGCAGTTCTTC.

V usage is TRBV28 and J usage is TRBJ1-5, with D unclear. The CDR3 runs 16 residues. Germline lookup yields CDR1 MDHEN and CDR2 SYDVKM. Trimming left V 5 bases short and J 0 bases short, with 14 bases between. Here the CDR3 reads CASSTNVPYSNQPQHF. CDR3 sequence (DNA): TGTGCCAGCAGTACCAACGTTCCCTATAGCAATCAGCCCCAGCATTTT.

This sequence joins TRBV19 and TRBJ2-7; the match to TRBD1 covers 8 bases. The CDR3 has 13 amino acids. CDR1 and CDR2 (germline): LNHDA, SQIVND (reference sequence). With V trimmed by 5 bases and J by 5 bases, 5 bases remained unmatched. The CDR3 DNA is TGTGCCAGTAGTCCTAGGACAGGGAACGAGCAGTACTTC. Translating gives CASSPRTGNEQYF.

This sequence joins TRBV5-1 and TRBJ2-7, with D hard to call. The CDR3 covers 11 residues. The germline V gene encodes CDR1 SGHRS and CDR2 YFSETQ. V shed 2 bases and J shed 4 bases, with 4 bases lying between them. The CDR3 sequence: CASSFMYEQYF. CDR3 DNA sequence: TGCGCCAGCAGCTTCATGTACGAGCAGTACTTC.

The V call is TRBV2, the J call TRBJ1-5; D may be TRBD1 (6 bases). This CDR3 comprises 13 residues. Germline loops: CDR1 SNHLY, CDR2 FYNNEI. V lost 3 bases and J 7 bases, leaving 10 bases between the germline ends. The CDR3 here is CASSDRGGQPQHF. The CDR3, as DNA: TGTGCCAGCAGTGACAGGGGTGGCCAGCCCCAGCATTTT.

The genes are TRBV5-1 and TRBJ2-1; 8 bases align to TRBD1. The germline V gene has CDR1 SGHRS and CDR2 YFSETQ. The length of the CDR3 is 17 residues. Germline trimming cut 4 bases from V and 0 bases from J; bases unmatched to any gene: 9. CDR3 sequence reads: CASSNGQGRSSYNEQFF. For the CDR3, the DNA is TGCGCCAGCAGCAACGGACAGGGACGTAGCTCCTACAATGAGCAGTTCTTC.

This chain links TRBV12-5 with TRBJ1-1; the D gene is possibly TRBD1 (5 bases). The ends were cut back, 1 base at V and 7 bases at J, with 16 bases in the middle. The CDR3 sequence is 15 residues long. Per the germline V gene, CDR1 is LGHNT and CDR2 is FRNRAP. CDR3 coding DNA: TGTGCTAGTGGTTTGGGGTTGCGGGGGTTTGGTGAAGCTTTCTTT. Its protein product is CASGLGLRGFGEAFF.

The genes are TRBV6-6 and TRBJ1-3; 9 bases align to TRBD1. There are 16 residues in the CDR3. From germline, CDR1 is MNHNY and CDR2 SVGAGI (reference sequence). V dropped 6 bases and J dropped 2; count of bases not matched to a gene: 8. The CDR3 protein is CASRPRDRVAGNTIYF. CDR3 DNA sequence: TGTGCCAGCAGACCCCGGGACAGGGTGGCTGGAAACACCATATATTTT.

The sample holds one count of this clone. The chain carries TRBV11-2 and TRBJ2-3; 11 bases agree with TRBD2. The CDR3 is 17 residues long. Germline CDR1 SGHAT, CDR2 FQNNGV. Trimming took 1 base from V and 2 from J; bases not matched to a gene: 5. The CDR3 nucleotides read TGTGCCAGCAGCTTAGGAGTAGCGGGAGGGCACACAGATACGCAGTATTTT. Its translation: CASSLGVAGGHTDTQYF.

V is TRBV13 and J is TRBJ2-2; D unresolved. CDR1 is PRHDT and CDR2 is FYEKMQ in the germline V gene (reference sequence). The CDR3 contains 15 residues. V was clipped by 9 bases and J by 6 bases, with 20 bases between them. DNA for the CDR3: TGTGCCAGTACCCGTCGGAGTCCCGGTGCCGGGGAGCTGTTTTTT. Protein sequence: CASTRRSPGAGELFF. The full variable domain, completed using reference TRBV13 and TRBJ2-2, is AAGVIQSPRHLIKEKRETATLKCYPIPRHDTVYWYQQGPGQDPQFLISFYEKMQSDKGSIPDRFSAQQFSDYHSELNMSSLELGDSALYFCASTRRSPGAGELFFGEGSRLTVL.